The clone carrying this TCR beta chain was counted many times. This CDR3 region has 15 residues. Trimming cost V 10 bases and J 1 base, with 17 bases left between them. Germline V gene data show CDR1 as KGHDR and CDR2 as SFDVKD. This sample was taken from a study of prognosis after radiotherapy for stage I lung cancer. Collection of peripheral blood, in a volume of approximately 5.6 milliliters, was performed at each of two time points. Genomic DNA provided the template from which TCR beta CDR3 was amplified by two-round multiplex PCR. Round-one PCR had primers specific to each TRBV and TRBJ gene. Via MiXCR, TCRdb re-called the multiplex PCR reads, giving one row per CDR3 protein. The sample yields about 59,000 distinct CDR3 sequences, 26% seen once.

The J gene is TRBJ2-3, the V gene TRBV24-1; D ambiguous. The specimen was PBMCs, collected before or after stereotactic body radiation therapy (not recorded which). The origin of this receptor is a donor over 45 with non-small cell lung cancer. The CDR3, as DNA: TGTGCCACAGCCTCAAGGCCCCCCGGCACAGATACGCAGTATTTT. This encodes CATASRPPGTDTQYF.